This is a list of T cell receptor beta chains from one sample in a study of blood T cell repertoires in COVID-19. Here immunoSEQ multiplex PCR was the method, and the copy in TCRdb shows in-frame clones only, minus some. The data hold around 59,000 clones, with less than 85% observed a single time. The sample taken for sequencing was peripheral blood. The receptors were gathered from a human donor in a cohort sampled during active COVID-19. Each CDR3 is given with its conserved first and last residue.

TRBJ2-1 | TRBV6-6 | CASSQGTSGPYNEQFF
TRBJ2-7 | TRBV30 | CACQQGGMEQYF
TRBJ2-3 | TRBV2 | CATKSSWRGGTDTQYF
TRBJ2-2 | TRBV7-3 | CASSFGGSNTGELFF
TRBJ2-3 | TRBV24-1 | CATSDPATSLDTQYF
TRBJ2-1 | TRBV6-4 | CATLLGGTGPYNEQFF
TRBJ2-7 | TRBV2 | CASVSQVSSYEQYF
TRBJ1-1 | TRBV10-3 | CAISEHPWGVMNTEAFF
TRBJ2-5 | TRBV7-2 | CASSKQTLQLGETQYF
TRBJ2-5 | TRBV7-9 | CASSSSQWLVGFQETQYF
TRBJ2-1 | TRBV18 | CASSPARGRYNEQFF
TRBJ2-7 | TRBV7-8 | CASSLAVSDRATYEQYF
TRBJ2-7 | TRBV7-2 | CASGSTSGNFYEQYF
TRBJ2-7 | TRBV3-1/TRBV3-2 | CASSQTSGIGEQYF
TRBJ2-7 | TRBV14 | CASSLDPSRGQGLEQYF
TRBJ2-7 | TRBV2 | CASSDRLEGEQYF
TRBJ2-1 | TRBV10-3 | CAISESLTGGRNEQFF
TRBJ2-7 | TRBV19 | CASSIGAGGAYEQYF
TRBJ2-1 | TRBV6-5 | CASSNLAGALGEQFF
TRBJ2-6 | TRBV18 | CASSPAGSPLSGANVLTF
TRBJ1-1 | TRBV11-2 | CASSFNRETEAFF
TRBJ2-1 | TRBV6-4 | CASSERGEEGNEQFF
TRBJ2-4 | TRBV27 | CASSAPSGTGAKNIQYF
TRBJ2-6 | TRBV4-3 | CASSQDPSGRSGANVLTF
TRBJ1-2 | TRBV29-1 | CSVEDDRGNGYTF
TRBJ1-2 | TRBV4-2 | CASSQDTTQGRHTF
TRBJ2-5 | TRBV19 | CASTGFGRDETQYF
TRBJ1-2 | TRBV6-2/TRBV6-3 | CASSYWSRNYGYTF
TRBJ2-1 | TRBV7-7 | CASSLESQGLGEQFF
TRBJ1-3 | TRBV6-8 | CASSYSGLSSGNTIYF
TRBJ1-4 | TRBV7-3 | CASSSQTGKDEKLFF
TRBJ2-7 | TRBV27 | CASSFRTPGLGEYEQYF
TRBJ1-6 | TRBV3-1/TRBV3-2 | CASSQTGIRSPLHF
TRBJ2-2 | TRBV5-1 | CASSFGTSGRLNTGELFF
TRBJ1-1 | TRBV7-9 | CASSPRDRGTTEAFF
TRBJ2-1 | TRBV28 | CASSLGGAGDLERSQFF
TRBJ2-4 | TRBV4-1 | CASSQETSSGRGNIQYF
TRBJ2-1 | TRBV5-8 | CASSQGLAGPSSYNEQFF
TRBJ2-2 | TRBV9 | CASSGTSGTTGELFF
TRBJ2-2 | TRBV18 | CASTYGQGGTGELFF
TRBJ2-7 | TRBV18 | CASSPGLASEQYF
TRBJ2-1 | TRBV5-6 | CASSLGGKLLEQFF
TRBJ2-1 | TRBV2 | CASSPRRGSNEQFF
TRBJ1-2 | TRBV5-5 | CASSSAATNYGYTF
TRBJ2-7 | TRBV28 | CASSLSGGGTYEQYF
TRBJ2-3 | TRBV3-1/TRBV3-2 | CASSQGAALTDTQYF
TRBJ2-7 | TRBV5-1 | CASSFRTGLAITYEQYF
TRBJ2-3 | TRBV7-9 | CASSYPRGGLTDTQYF
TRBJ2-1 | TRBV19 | CASSHLRAYNEQFF
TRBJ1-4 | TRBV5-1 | CASSLGQGYEKLFF
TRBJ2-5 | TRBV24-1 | CATGGQGRETQYF
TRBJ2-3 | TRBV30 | CAWSAGLAGGSTDTQYF
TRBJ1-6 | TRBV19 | CASSINAQGGSPLHF
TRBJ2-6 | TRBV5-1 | CASSLEHRGANVLTF
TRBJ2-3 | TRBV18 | CASSPIAADTQYF
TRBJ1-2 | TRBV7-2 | CASSPPGRNYTF
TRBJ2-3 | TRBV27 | CASSGYRGRLDTQYF
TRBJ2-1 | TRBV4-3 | CASSQPGTSGTAKRNEQFF